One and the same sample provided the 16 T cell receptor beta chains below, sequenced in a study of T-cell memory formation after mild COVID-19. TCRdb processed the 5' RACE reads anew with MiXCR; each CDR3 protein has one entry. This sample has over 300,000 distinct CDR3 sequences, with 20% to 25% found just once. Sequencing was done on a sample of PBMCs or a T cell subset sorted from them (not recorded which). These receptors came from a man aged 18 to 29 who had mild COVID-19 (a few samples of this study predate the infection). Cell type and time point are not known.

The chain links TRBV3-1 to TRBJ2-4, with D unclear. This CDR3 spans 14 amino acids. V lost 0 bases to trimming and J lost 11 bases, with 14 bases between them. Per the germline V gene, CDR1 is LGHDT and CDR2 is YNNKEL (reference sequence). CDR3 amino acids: CASSQDLDPKFQYF. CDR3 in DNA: TGTGCCAGCAGCCAAGATCTGGACCCCAAATTTCAGTACTTC.

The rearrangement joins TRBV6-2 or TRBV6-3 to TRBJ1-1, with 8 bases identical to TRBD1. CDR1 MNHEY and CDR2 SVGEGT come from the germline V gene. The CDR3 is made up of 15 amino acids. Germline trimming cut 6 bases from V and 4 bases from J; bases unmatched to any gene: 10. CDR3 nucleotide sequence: TGTGCCAGCAGACTACTCCCCGGGACAGGCACTGAAGCTTTCTTT. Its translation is CASRLLPGTGTEAFF.

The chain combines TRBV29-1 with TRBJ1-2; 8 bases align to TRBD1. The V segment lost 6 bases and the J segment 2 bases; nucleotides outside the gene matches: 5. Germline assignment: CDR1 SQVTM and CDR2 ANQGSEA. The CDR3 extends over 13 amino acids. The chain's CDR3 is CSVDRGGNYGYTF. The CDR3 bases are TGCAGCGTAGACAGGGGTGGAAACTATGGCTACACCTTC.

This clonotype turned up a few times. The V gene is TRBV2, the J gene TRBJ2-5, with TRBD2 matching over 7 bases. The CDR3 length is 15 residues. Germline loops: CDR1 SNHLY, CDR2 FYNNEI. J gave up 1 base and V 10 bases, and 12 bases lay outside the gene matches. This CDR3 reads CATVAGYSRQETQYF. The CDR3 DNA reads TGTGCCACGGTAGCGGGCTACTCTCGCCAAGAGACCCAGTACTTC.

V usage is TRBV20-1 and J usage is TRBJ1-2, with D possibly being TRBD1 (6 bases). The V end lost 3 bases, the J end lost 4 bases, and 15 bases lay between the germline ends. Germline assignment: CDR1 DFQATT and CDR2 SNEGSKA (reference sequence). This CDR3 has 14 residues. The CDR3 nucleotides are TGCAGTGCTAGTGGGTCAGGGGTGGGCTATGGCTACACCTTC. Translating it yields CSASGSGVGYGYTF.

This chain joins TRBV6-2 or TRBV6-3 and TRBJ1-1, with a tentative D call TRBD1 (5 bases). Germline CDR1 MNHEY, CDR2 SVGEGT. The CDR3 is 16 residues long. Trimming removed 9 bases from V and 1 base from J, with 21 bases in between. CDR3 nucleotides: TGTGCCAGTACCTTTCTCCATGGGACCCGGAACACTGAAGCTTTCTTT. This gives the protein CASTFLHGTRNTEAFF.

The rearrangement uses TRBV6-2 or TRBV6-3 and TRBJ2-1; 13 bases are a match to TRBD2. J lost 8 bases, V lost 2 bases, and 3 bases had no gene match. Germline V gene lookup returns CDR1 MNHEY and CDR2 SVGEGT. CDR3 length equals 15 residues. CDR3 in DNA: TGTGCCAGCAGTTACAGAACTAGCGGGGGGGATGAGCAGTTCTTC. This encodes CASSYRTSGGDEQFF.

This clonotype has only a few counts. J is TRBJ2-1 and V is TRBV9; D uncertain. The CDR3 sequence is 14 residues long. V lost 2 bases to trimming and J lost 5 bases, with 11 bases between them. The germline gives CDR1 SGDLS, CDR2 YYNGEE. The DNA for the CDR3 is TGTGCCAGCAGCGTTTCCCCCACCAACAATGAGCAGTTCTTC. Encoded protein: CASSVSPTNNEQFF.

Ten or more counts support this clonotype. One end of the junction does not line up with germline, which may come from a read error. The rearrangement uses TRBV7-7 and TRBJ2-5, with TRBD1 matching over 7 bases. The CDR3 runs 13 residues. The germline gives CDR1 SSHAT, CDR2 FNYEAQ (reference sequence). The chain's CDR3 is CASSRQGRETQYF. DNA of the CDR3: TGTGCTAGCAGCCGACAGGGACGAGAGACCCAGTACTTC.

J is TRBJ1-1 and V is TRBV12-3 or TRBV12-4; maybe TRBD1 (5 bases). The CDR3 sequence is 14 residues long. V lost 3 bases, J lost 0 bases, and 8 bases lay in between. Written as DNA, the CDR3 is TGTGCCAGCAGTTTTCGGGGGATGAACACTGAAGCTTTCTTT. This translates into CASSFRGMNTEAFF.

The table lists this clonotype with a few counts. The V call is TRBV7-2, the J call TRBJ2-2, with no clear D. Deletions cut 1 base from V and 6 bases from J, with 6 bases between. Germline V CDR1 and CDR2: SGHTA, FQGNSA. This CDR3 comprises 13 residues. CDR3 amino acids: CASSLERAGELFF. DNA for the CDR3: TGTGCCAGCAGCTTAGAAAGGGCCGGGGAGCTGTTTTTT.

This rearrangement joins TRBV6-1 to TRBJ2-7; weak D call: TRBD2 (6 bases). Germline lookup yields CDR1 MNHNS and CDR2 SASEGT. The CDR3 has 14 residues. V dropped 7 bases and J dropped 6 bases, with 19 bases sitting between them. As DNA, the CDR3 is TGTGCCAGCATCTCGGGACTTCCTCGCTCCGAGCAGTACTTC. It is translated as CASISGLPRSEQYF.

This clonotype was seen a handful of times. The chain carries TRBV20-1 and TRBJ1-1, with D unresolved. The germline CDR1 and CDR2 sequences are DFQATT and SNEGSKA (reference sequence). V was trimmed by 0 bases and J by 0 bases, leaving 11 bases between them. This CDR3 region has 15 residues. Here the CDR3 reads CSARDLRLMNTEAFF. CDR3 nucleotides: TGCAGTGCTAGAGATCTCAGGCTCATGAACACTGAAGCTTTCTTT.

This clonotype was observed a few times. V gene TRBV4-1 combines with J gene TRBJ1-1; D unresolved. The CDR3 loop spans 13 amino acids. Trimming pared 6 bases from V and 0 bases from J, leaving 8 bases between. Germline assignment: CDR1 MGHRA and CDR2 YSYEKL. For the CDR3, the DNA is TGCGCCAGCAGTCTCCACTTGAACACTGAAGCTTTCTTT. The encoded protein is CASSLHLNTEAFF.

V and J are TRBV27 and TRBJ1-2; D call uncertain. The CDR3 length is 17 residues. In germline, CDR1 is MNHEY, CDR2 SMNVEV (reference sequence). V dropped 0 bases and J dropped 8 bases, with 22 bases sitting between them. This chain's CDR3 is CASSLSVAGDSTGGYTF. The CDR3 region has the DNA TGTGCCAGCAGTTTATCGGTGGCAGGAGATTCCACGGGGGGCTACACCTTC.

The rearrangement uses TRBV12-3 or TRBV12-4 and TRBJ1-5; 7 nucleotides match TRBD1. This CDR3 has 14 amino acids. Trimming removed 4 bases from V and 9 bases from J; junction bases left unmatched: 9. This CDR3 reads CASSSQGLWAPQHF. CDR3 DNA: TGTGCCAGCAGTTCACAGGGGTTATGGGCGCCCCAGCATTTT.